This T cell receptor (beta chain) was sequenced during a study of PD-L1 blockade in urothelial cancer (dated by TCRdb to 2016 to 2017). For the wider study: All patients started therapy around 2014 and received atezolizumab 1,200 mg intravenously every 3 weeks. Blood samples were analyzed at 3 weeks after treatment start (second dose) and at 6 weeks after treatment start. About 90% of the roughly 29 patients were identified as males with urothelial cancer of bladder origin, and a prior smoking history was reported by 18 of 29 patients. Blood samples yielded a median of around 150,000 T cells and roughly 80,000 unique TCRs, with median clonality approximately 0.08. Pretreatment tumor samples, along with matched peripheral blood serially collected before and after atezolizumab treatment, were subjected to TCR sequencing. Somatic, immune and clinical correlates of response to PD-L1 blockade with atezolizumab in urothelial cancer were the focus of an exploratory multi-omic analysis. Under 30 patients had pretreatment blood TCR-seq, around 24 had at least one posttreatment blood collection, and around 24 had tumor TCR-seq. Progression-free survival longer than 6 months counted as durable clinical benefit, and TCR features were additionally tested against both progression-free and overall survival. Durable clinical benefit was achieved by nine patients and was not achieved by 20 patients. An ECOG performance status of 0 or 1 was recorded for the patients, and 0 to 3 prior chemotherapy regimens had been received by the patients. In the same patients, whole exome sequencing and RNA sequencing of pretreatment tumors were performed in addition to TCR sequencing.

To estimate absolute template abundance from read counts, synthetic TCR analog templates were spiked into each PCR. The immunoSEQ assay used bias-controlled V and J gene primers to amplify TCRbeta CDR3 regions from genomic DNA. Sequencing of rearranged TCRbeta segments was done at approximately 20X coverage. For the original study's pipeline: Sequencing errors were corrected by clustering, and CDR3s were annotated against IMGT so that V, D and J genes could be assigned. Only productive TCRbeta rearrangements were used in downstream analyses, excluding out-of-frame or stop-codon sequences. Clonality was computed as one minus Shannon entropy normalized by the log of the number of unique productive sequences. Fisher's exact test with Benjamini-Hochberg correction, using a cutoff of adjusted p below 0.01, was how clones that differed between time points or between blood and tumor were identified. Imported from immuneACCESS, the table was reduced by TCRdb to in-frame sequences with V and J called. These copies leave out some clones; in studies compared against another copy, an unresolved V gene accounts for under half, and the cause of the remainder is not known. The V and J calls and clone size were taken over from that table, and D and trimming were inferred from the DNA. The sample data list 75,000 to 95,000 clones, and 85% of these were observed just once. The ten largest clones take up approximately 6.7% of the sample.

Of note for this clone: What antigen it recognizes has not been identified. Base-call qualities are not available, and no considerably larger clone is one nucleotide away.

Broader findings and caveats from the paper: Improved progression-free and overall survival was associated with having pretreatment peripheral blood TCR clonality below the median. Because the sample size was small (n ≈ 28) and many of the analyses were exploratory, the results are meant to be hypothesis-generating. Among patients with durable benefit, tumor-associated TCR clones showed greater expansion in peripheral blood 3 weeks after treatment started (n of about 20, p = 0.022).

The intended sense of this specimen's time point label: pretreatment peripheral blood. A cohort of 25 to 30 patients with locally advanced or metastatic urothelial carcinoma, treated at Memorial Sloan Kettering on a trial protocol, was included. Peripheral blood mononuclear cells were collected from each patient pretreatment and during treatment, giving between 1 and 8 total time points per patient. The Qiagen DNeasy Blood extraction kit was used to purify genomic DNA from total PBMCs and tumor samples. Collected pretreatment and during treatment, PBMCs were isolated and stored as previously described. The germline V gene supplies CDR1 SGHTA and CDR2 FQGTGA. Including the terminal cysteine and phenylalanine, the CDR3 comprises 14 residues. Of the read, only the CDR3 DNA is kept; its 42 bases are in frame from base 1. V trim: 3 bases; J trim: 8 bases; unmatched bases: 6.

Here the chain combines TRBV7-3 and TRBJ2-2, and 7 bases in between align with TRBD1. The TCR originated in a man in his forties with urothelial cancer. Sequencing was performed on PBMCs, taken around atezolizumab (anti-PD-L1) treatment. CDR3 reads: CASSLGQWEGELFF. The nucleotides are TGTGCCAGCAGCTTGGGACAGTGGGAAGGGGAGCTGTTTTTT.